This paragraph covers one TCR beta chain sequence. Its antigen is not identified. Clones were read by immunoSEQ multiplex PCR, and TCRdb kept only the in-frame ones, dropping some. This sample carries under 100,000 clones, under 85% of them seen once, and the ten largest clones take 13% to 15%. Ipilimumab-mediated CTLA-4 blockade plus focal radiation was given to patients having chemo-refractory metastatic non-small-cell lung cancer. The germline V and J ends were trimmed by 0 bases and 9 bases, with 17 bases remaining between them. The CDR3 runs 16 residues. Germline V CDR1 and CDR2: SGHNT, YENEEA. This entry comes from a study of radiotherapy plus CTLA-4 blockade in lung cancer. Findings and limits, study-wide: Blood saw expansion of tumor-derived TCR clones after radiotherapy plus ipilimumab.

This sample comprised peripheral blood, obtained from a patient treated with radiotherapy plus ipilimumab. The receptor was isolated from a human donor with non-small cell lung cancer that progressed on radiotherapy plus ipilimumab. The rearrangement joins TRBV11-3 to TRBJ1-4, with D possibly being TRBD1 (5 bases). The CDR3, as DNA: TGTGCCAGCAGCTTAGACGGAACGGGGGAGCGCAAAAAACTGTTTTTT. As protein: CASSLDGTGERKKLFF.